The rows below give T cell receptor beta chains drawn from one sample of a study of shared clonotypes between healthy human individuals. The method was immunoSEQ multiplex PCR; TCRdb's version includes in-frame clones alone and lacks a portion of them. The profile shows over 2 million clones, under 95% of them singletons. The specimen sequenced was naive CD4+ T cells from PBMCs. The source is a man in his late teens or twenties in good health. Some clones in this sample may be carry-over from other donors' samples. Each CDR3 is given with its conserved first and last residue. The D gene is left open where the match is weak. The size field is filled for only some rows; it gives once, few, many or a size class.

clone size	D gene	V gene	J gene	CDR3 protein	CDR3 DNA
-	TRBD1	TRBV28	TRBJ1-5	CASSSGTGPRSQHF	TGTGCCAGCAGTTCCGGGACAGGGCCTCGGTCCCAGCATTTT
-	-	TRBV5-1	TRBJ2-5	CASSPTGLGQETQYF	TGCGCCAGCAGCCCAACAGGGTTAGGCCAAGAGACCCAGTACTTC
-	TRBD2	TRBV5-1	TRBJ2-7	CASRTTSGTRYEQYF	TGCGCCAGCAGGACGACTAGCGGGACCCGCTACGAGCAGTACTTC
-	-	TRBV7-9	TRBJ1-4	CASSLVQGTEKLFF	TGTGCCAGCAGCTTGGTACAGGGTACGGAAAAACTGTTTTTT
-	-	TRBV7-2	TRBJ1-1	CASGLRRNTEAFF	TGTGCCAGCGGCTTGAGGCGGAACACTGAAGCTTTCTTT
-	-	TRBV4-1	TRBJ2-2	CASSQYPSGTTAQGGELFF	TGCGCCAGCAGCCAGTACCCCTCCGGGACCACGGCCCAAGGCGGGGAGCTGTTTTTT
few	TRBD1	TRBV10-1	TRBJ1-2	CASRDRGFGYTF	TGCGCCAGCAGGGACAGGGGTTTTGGCTACACCTTC
once	TRBD1	TRBV6-5	TRBJ2-3	CASSYSGTGLLNTQYF	TGTGCCAGCAGTTACTCAGGGACAGGATTACTTAATACGCAGTATTTT
-	-	TRBV29-1	TRBJ1-1	CSVATGNTEAFF	TGCAGCGTCGCGACAGGCAACACTGAAGCTTTCTTT
-	-	TRBV29-1	TRBJ2-7	CSVKDDRRAYEQYF	TGCAGCGTTAAGGACGACAGGCGAGCCTACGAGCAGTACTTC
-	TRBD2	TRBV30	TRBJ2-7	CAWRRAGGPYEQYF	TGTGCCTGGAGGAGGGCGGGAGGGCCCTACGAGCAGTACTTC
once	-	TRBV7-9	TRBJ1-1	CASSLGAVEAFF	TGTGCCAGCAGCTTAGGGGCGGTTGAAGCTTTCTTT
-	-	TRBV7-3	TRBJ1-3	CASSLTPGLGTIYF	TGTGCCAGCAGCTTAACTCCCGGTCTAGGCACCATATATTTT
once	-	TRBV21-1	TRBJ2-5	CASSTPRVQRRGQETQYF	TGTGCCAGCAGCACTCCAAGGGTCCAGCGGAGGGGTCAAGAGACCCAGTACTTC
-	-	TRBV28	TRBJ1-5	CASRETGRPQHF	TGTGCCAGCAGGGAGACGGGGCGGCCCCAGCATTTT
once	-	TRBV10-3	TRBJ2-7	CAIGQGTGAYEQYF	TGTGCCATCGGCCAAGGGACTGGGGCCTACGAGCAGTACTTC